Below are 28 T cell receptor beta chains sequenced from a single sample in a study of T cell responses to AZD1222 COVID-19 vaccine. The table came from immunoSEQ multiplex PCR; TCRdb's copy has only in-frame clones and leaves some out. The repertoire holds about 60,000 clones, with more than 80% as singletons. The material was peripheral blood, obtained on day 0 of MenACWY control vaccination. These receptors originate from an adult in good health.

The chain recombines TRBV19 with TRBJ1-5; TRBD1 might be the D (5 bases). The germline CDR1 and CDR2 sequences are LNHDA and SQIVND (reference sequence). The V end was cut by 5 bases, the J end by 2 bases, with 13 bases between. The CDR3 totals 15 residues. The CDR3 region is CASSRAGQGNQPQHF. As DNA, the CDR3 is TGTGCCAGTAGTCGGGCAGGGCAGGGCAATCAGCCCCAGCATTTT.

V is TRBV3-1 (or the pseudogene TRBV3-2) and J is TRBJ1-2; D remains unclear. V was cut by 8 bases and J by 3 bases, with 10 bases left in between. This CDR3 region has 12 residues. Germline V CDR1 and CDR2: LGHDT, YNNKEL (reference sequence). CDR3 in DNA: TGTGCCAGCGGTAGAAGGGACTATGGCTACACCTTC. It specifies CASGRRDYGYTF.

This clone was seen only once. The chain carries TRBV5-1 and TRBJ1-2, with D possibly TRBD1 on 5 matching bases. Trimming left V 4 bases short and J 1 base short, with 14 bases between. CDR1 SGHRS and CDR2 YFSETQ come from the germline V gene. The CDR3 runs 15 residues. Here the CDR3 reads CASSRNPDSNYGYTF. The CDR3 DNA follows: TGCGCCAGCAGCCGAAATCCTGACAGTAACTATGGCTACACCTTC.

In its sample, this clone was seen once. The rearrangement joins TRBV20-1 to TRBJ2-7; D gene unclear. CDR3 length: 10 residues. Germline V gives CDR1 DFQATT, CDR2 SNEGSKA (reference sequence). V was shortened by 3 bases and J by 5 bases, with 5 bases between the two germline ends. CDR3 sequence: CSASLDEQYF. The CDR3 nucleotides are TGCAGTGCTAGTTTGGACGAGCAGTACTTC.

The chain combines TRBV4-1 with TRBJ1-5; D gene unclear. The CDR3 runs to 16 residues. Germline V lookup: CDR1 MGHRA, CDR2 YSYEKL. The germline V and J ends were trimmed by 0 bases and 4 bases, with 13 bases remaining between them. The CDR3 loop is CASSQDSGNSNQPQHF. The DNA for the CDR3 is TGCGCCAGCAGCCAAGATTCCGGAAATTCAAATCAGCCCCAGCATTTT.

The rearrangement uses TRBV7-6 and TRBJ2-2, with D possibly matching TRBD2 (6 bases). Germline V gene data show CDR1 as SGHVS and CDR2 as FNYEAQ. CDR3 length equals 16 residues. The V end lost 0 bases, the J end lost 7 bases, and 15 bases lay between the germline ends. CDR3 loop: CASSLASGVGGGELFF. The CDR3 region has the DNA TGTGCCAGCAGCTTAGCCTCGGGGGTAGGAGGCGGGGAGCTGTTTTTT.

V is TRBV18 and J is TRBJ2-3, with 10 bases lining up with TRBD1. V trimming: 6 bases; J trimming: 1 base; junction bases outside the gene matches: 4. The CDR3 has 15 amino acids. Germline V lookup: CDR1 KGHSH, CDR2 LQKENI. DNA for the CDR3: TGTGCCAGCTCCCAAGGACAGGGGGGCACAGATACGCAGTATTTT. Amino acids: CASSQGQGGTDTQYF.

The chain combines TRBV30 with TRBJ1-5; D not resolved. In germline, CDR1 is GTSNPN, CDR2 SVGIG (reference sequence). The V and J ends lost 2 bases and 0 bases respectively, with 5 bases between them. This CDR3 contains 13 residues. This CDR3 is CAWSYSSNQPQHF. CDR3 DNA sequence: TGTGCCTGGAGTTACAGTAGCAATCAGCCCCAGCATTTT.

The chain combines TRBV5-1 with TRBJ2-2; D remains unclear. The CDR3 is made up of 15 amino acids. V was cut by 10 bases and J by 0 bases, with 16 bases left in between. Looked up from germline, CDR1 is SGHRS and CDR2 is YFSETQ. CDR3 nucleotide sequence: TGCGCCTCCACCCCCAGGACCGCGAACACCGGGGAGCTGTTTTTT. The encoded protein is CASTPRTANTGELFF. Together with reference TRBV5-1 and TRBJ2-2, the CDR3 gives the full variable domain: KAGVTQTPRYLIKTRGQQVTLSCSPISGHRSVSWYQQTPGQGLQFLFEYFSETQRNKGNFPGRFSGRQFSNSRSEMNVSTLELGDSALYLCASTPRTANTGELFFGEGSRLTVL.

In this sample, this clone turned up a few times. The DNA for the CDR3 is TGTGCCAGCAGCCAAGGACTTCTAGCGGGAGCAGGGTCGGGAGAGCAGTACTTC. As protein: CASSQGLLAGAGSGEQYF. The chain carries TRBV4-2 and TRBJ2-7, with 10 bases that match TRBD2. The CDR3 loop spans 18 amino acids. With V trimmed by 1 base and J by 7 bases, 16 bases remained unmatched. Germline CDR1 and CDR2: LGHNA and YNFKEQ.

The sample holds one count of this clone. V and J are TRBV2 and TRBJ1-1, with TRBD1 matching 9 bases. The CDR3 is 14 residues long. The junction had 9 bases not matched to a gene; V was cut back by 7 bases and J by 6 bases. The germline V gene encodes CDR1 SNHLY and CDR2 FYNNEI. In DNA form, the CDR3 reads TGTGCCAGCACTGGGACAGGGAGGAGGGCTGAAGCTTTCTTT. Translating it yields CASTGTGRRAEAFF. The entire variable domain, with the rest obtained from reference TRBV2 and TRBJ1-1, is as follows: EPEVTQTPSHQVTQMGQEVILRCVPISNHLYFYWYRQILGQKVEFLVSFYNNEISEKSEIFDDQFSVERPDGSNFTLKIRSTKLEDSAMYFCASTGTGRRAEAFFGQGTRLTVV.

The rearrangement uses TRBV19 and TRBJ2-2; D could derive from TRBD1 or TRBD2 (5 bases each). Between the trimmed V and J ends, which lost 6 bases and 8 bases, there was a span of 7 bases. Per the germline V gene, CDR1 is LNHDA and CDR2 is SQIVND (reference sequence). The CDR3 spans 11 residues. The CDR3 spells CASRRGGELFF. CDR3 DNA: TGTGCCAGTAGGAGGGGTGGGGAGCTGTTTTTT.

CDR3 sequence reads: CASSQGDRLADTQYF. The DNA of the CDR3 is TGCGCCAGCAGCCAAGGAGACAGGTTGGCAGATACGCAGTATTTT. The chain links TRBV4-3 to TRBJ2-3, with D possibly matching TRBD1 (6 bases). The CDR3 length is 15 residues. Germline values: CDR1 LGHNA, CDR2 YSLEER. The V end lost 1 base, the J end lost 4 bases, and 12 bases lay between the germline ends.

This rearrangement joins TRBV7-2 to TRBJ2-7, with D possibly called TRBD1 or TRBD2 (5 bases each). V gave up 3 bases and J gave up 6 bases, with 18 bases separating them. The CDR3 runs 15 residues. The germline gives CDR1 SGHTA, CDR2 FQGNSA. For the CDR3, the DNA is TGTGCCAGCAGCTTGAACCCGGGACCAAGTATCGAGCAGTACTTC. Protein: CASSLNPGPSIEQYF.

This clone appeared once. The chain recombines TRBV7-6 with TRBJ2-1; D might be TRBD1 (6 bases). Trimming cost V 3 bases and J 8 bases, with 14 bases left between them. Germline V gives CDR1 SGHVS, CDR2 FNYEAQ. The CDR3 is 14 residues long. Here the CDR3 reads CASSFTGRSDEQFF. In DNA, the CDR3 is TGTGCCAGCAGCTTCACAGGGAGAAGCGATGAGCAGTTCTTC. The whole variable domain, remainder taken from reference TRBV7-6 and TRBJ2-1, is GAGVSQSPRYKVTKRGQDVALRCDPISGHVSLYWYRQALGQGPEFLTYFNYEAQQDKSGLPNDRFSAERPEGSISTLTIQRTEQRDSAMYRCASSFTGRSDEQFFGPGTRLTVL.

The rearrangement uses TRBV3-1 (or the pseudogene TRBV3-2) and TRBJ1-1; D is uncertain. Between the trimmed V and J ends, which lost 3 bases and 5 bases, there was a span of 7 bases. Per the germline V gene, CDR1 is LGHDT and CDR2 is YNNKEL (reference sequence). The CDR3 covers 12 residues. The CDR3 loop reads CASSQAGTEAFF. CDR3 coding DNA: TGTGCCAGCAGCCAGGCCGGGACTGAAGCTTTCTTT.

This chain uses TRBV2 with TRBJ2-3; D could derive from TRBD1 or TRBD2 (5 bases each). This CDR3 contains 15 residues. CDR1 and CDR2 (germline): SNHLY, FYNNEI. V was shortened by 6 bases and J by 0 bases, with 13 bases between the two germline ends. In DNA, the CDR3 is TGTGCCAGCAGGCCGGGGCCAGCTAGCACAGATACGCAGTATTTT. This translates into CASRPGPASTDTQYF.

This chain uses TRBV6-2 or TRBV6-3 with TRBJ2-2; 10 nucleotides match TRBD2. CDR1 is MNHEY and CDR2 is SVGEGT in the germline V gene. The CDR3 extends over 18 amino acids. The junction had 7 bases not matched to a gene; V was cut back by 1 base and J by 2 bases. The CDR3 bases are TGTGCCAGCAGTTACTTCACTAGCGGGATATACAACACCGGGGAGCTGTTTTTT. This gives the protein CASSYFTSGIYNTGELFF.

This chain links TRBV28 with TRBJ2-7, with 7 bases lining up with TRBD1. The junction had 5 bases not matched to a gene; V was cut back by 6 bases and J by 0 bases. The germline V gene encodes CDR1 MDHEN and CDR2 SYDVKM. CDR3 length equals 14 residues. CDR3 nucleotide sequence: TGTGCCAGCAGGATGGGACAGAACTCCTACGAGCAGTACTTC. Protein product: CASRMGQNSYEQYF.

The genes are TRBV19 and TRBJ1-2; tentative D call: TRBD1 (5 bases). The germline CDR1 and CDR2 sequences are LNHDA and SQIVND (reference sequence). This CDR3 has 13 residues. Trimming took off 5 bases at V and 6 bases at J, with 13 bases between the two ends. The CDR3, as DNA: TGTGCCAGTAGTGTCTCAGGGTTGGATGGCTACACCTTC. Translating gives CASSVSGLDGYTF.

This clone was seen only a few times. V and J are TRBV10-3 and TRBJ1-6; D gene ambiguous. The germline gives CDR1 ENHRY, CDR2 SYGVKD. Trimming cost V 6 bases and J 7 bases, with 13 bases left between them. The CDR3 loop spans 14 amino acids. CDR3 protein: CAIRPAINNSPLHF. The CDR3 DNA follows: TGTGCCATCAGGCCGGCCATAAACAATTCACCCCTCCACTTT.

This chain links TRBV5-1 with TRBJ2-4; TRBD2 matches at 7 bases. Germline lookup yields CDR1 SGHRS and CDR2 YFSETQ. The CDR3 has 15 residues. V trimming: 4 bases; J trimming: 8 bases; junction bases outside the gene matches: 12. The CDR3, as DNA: TGCGCCAGCAGCCCTCGAGATAGCGGGTATGACATTCAGTACTTC. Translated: CASSPRDSGYDIQYF.

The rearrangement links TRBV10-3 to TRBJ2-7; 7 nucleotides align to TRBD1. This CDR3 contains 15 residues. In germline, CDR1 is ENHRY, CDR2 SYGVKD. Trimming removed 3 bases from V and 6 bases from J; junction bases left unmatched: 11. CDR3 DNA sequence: TGTGCCATCAGTGATCACTTAACAGGGGCGGGCGAGCAGTACTTC. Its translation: CAISDHLTGAGEQYF.

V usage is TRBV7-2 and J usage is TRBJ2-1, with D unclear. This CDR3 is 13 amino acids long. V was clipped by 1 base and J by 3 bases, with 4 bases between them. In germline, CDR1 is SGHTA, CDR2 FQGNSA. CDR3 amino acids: CASSLVSYNEQFF. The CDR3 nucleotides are TGTGCCAGCAGCTTAGTCAGCTACAATGAGCAGTTCTTC.

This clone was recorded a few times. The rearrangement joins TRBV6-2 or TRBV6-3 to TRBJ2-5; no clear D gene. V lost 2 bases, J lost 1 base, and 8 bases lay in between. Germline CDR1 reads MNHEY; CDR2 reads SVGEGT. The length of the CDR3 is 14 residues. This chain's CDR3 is CASSYGNPQETQYF. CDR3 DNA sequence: TGTGCCAGCAGTTACGGAAACCCCCAAGAGACCCAGTACTTC.

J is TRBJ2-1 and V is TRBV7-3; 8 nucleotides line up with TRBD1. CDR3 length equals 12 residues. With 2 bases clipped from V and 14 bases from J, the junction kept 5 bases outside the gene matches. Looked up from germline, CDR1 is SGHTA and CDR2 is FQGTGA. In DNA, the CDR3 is TGTGCCAGCAGCTTAGACAGGGGAAAGAAGTTCTTC. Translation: CASSLDRGKKFF.

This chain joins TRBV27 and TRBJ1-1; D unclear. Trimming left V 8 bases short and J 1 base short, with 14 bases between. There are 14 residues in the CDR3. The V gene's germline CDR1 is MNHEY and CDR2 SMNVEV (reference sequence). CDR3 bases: TGTGCCAGCGGCCCCCTGGGCGGGAACACTGAAGCTTTCTTT. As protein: CASGPLGGNTEAFF.

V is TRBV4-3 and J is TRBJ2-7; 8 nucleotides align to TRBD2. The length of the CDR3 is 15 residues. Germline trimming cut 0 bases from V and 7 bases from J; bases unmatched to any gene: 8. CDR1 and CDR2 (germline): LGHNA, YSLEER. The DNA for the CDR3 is TGCGCCAGCAGCCAAGATTGGGGACTAGTGAGGGAGCAGTACTTC. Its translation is CASSQDWGLVREQYF.